The 27 T cell receptor beta chains in this list originate from one sample, sequenced in a study of T cells after yellow fever vaccination. MiXCR, applied by TCRdb to the 5' RACE reads, yields one record per CDR3 protein. The sample lists 350,000 to 550,000 distinct CDR3 sequences, about 17% occurring once. Sequencing was performed on PBMCs, taken before the yellow fever booster vaccination. The receptors shown here come from a man aged 18 to 35 who received the YFV17D yellow fever vaccine.

CDR3: CASSLTGSSNTGELFF. The CDR3, as DNA: TGCGCCAGCAGCTTAACGGGATCCTCAAACACCGGGGAGCTGTTTTTT. V is TRBV5-1 and J is TRBJ2-2, with a tentative D call TRBD2 (5 bases). CDR1 and CDR2 from the germline V gene are SGHRS and YFSETQ. Trimming cost V 2 bases and J 2 bases, with 13 bases left between them. The CDR3 is 16 residues long.

The table lists this clonotype with many counts. The chain links TRBV4-3 to TRBJ2-5, with D perhaps given as TRBD1 or TRBD2 (6 bases each). The V end was cut by 5 bases, the J end by 4 bases, with 20 bases between. This CDR3 comprises 16 residues. CDR1 is LGHNA, CDR2 YSLEER, per germline. The CDR3 DNA sequence: TGCGCCAGCAGCGAAGGGTCTCCCGGGGGCGGAGAGACCCAGTACTTC. This gives the protein CASSEGSPGGGETQYF.

This chain uses TRBV5-1 with TRBJ2-7; 9 bases line up with TRBD2. There are 16 residues in the CDR3. Germline V CDR1 and CDR2: SGHRS, YFSETQ. J lost 5 bases, V lost 4 bases, and 13 bases had no gene match. CDR3 nucleotides: TGCGCCAGCAGCCACCCTGTGCGCGGGGGGGCCCACGAGCAGTACTTC. The encoded protein is CASSHPVRGGAHEQYF.

In this sample, this clonotype turned up a few times. The chain employs TRBV6-1 and TRBJ2-3, with D unclear. Between the trimmed V and J ends, which lost 0 bases and 9 bases, there was a span of 7 bases. The length of the CDR3 is 12 residues. Germline-derived CDR1 and CDR2 are MNHNS and SASEGT. The CDR3 loop is CASSEAGYTQYF. CDR3 nucleotides: TGTGCCAGCAGTGAAGCGGGGTACACGCAGTATTTT.

This chain joins TRBV7-2 and TRBJ2-5, with D possibly TRBD2 on 7 matching bases. The CDR3 is 14 residues long. CDR1 and CDR2 (germline): SGHTA, FQGNSA. With 6 bases removed from V and 7 bases from J, the gap between germline ends came to 18 bases. The DNA of the CDR3 is TGTGCCAGCAGAAGCCAGGGAGGGGGGGGGACCCAGTACTTC. As protein: CASRSQGGGGTQYF.

This clonotype was recorded at least ten times. The chain carries TRBV4-1 and TRBJ2-5; no definite D call. Germline V gene lookup returns CDR1 MGHRA and CDR2 YSYEKL. CDR3 length: 14 amino acids. The V and J ends lost 2 bases and 3 bases respectively, with 10 bases between them. CDR3 amino acids: CASSQFPAKETQYF. The CDR3 bases are TGCGCCAGCAGCCAATTTCCAGCTAAAGAGACCCAGTACTTC.

This rearrangement joins TRBV5-1 to TRBJ2-4; D tentatively fits TRBD1 or TRBD2 (6 bases each). This CDR3 is 14 amino acids long. Germline values: CDR1 SGHRS, CDR2 YFSETQ. V was trimmed by 4 bases and J by 8 bases, leaving 16 bases between them. This CDR3 is CASSDPQGGYIQYF. The CDR3 DNA reads TGCGCCAGCAGCGATCCACAGGGAGGATACATTCAGTACTTC.

This sequence joins TRBV7-9 and TRBJ2-5; D not certain. This CDR3 region has 12 residues. From germline, CDR1 is SEHNR and CDR2 FQNEAQ (reference sequence). Trimming took 6 bases from V and 5 from J, leaving 10 bases between them. This chain's CDR3 is CASSQSRETQYF. The CDR3 nucleotides are TGTGCCAGCAGTCAAAGTCGGGAGACCCAGTACTTC. Drawing the rest from reference TRBV7-9 and TRBJ2-5, the complete variable domain is DTGVSQNPRHKITKRGQNVTFRCDPISEHNRLYWYRQTLGQGPEFLTYFQNEAQLEKSRLLSDRFSAERPKGSFSTLEIQRTEQGDSAMYLCASSQSRETQYFGPGTRLLVL.

This clonotype has just a few counts. V usage is TRBV6-2 or TRBV6-3 and J usage is TRBJ2-3, with D possibly TRBD2 on 6 matching bases. Germline loops: CDR1 MNHEY, CDR2 SVGEGT. The ends were cut back, 9 bases at V and 3 bases at J, with 19 bases in the middle. The CDR3 has 15 residues. This CDR3 reads CASWGAAGRTDTQYF. For the CDR3, the DNA is TGTGCCAGTTGGGGAGCGGCAGGGAGGACAGATACGCAGTATTTT.

The chain has TRBV6-6 and TRBJ2-5, with D uncertain. Germline CDR1 and CDR2: MNHNY and SVGAGI (reference sequence). CDR3 length: 13 amino acids. V lost 3 bases to trimming and J lost 1 base, with 6 bases between them. In DNA, the CDR3 is TGTGCCAGCAGTTATAAGGTCCAAGAGACCCAGTACTTC. Protein sequence: CASSYKVQETQYF.

The table lists this clonotype with a few counts. V is TRBV20-1 and J is TRBJ2-3; TRBD2 matches at 11 bases. Trimming cost V 6 bases and J 5 bases; bases outside gene matches: 13. Per the germline V gene, CDR1 is DFQATT and CDR2 is SNEGSKA (reference sequence). CDR3 length equals 16 residues. In DNA, the CDR3 is TGCAGTGCCCACCGCAACCCGGGACTAGCGGTAGATACGCAGTATTTT. It is translated as CSAHRNPGLAVDTQYF.

This clonotype appeared a few times. The gene calls are TRBV18 and TRBJ1-2; a weak D match, TRBD1 (6 bases). Per germline, CDR1 KGHSH and CDR2 LQKENI. V gave up 0 bases and J gave up 4 bases, with 12 bases separating them. This CDR3 region has 15 residues. The CDR3 nucleotides are TGTGCCAGCTCACCACCAAGCAGGGGTTTCTATGGCTACACCTTC. This translates into CASSPPSRGFYGYTF.

The sample holds a few counts of this clonotype. The rearrangement links TRBV4-1 to TRBJ1-6; tentative D call: TRBD1 (6 bases). This CDR3 comprises 14 residues. Deletions cut 5 bases from V and 7 bases from J, with 12 bases between. The germline gives CDR1 MGHRA, CDR2 YSYEKL. CDR3: CASSARGTNSPLHF. CDR3 sequence (DNA): TGCGCCAGCAGCGCCCGGGGGACAAATTCACCCCTCCACTTT.

This clonotype was observed a few times. The chain recombines TRBV5-1 with TRBJ1-2; no reliable D call. This CDR3 has 15 amino acids. Trimming took off 4 bases at V and 2 bases at J, with 15 bases between the two ends. Germline V gene lookup returns CDR1 SGHRS and CDR2 YFSETQ. CDR3 region: CASSPPSESNYGYTF. The CDR3 DNA follows: TGCGCCAGCAGCCCCCCATCGGAGTCGAACTATGGCTACACCTTC.

The chain couples TRBV4-1 to TRBJ1-3; 7 positions agree with TRBD1. The V and J ends lost 4 bases and 5 bases, in that order; junction bases with no gene match: 11. In germline, CDR1 is MGHRA, CDR2 YSYEKL. This CDR3 is 16 amino acids long. The CDR3 sequence: CASSLRGDTTRNTIYF. CDR3 DNA: TGCGCCAGCAGCCTCAGGGGGGACACGACTCGAAACACCATATATTTT.

The chain has TRBV6-6 and TRBJ1-2; TRBD1 agrees at 8 bases. This CDR3 spans 16 amino acids. Germline CDR1 MNHNY, CDR2 SVGAGI (reference sequence). With V trimmed by 0 bases and J by 4 bases, 7 bases remained unmatched. DNA of the CDR3: TGTGCCAGCAGTTACTCTCCGGGACAGGATAGCTATGGCTACACCTTC. It specifies CASSYSPGQDSYGYTF.

This sequence joins TRBV7-9 and TRBJ1-6, with a weak D call TRBD1 (5 bases). Germline V gives CDR1 SEHNR, CDR2 FQNEAQ (reference sequence). The V end lost 8 bases, the J end lost 8 bases, and 16 bases lay between the germline ends. CDR3 length equals 14 residues. The CDR3 is CASGREGGDSPLHF. The CDR3 coding sequence is TGTGCCAGCGGCCGGGAGGGAGGGGATTCACCCCTCCACTTT.

This chain connects TRBV6-5 to TRBJ1-6, with 7 bases lining up with TRBD1. The CDR3 spans 16 residues. CDR1 MNHEY and CDR2 SVGAGI come from the germline V gene. The ends lost 7 bases at V and 9 bases at J; junction bases unmatched: 15. In nucleotides, the CDR3 is TGTGCCAGCAACAGGGGCAGCCCTCACGGGGGTTCACCCCTCCACTTT. This translates into CASNRGSPHGGSPLHF.

This rearrangement joins TRBV20-1 to TRBJ1-1, with 11 positions matching TRBD1. CDR3 length equals 15 residues. Germline CDR1 and CDR2: DFQATT and SNEGSKA (reference sequence). V was clipped by 2 bases and J by 7 bases; unmatched bases: 9. Here the CDR3 reads CSARFSVGTGGEAFF. CDR3 nucleotides: TGCAGTGCTAGATTTTCCGTAGGGACAGGGGGTGAAGCTTTCTTT.

The chain couples TRBV7-2 to TRBJ2-7, with 8 bases fitting TRBD2. The germline V gene has CDR1 SGHTA and CDR2 FQGNSA. Trimming at V came to 5 bases and at J to 4 bases, leaving 4 bases not matched to a gene. CDR3 length: 13 amino acids. CDR3 DNA sequence: TGTGCCAGCAGCGACGGGAGGGAATACGAGCAGTACTTC. Amino acids: CASSDGREYEQYF.

This clonotype came up a few times. The genes are TRBV7-9 and TRBJ2-7; no reliable D call. Germline CDR1 is SEHNR and CDR2 is FQNEAQ (reference sequence). This CDR3 has 15 residues. Deletions cut 1 base from V and 2 bases from J, with 12 bases between. CDR3 sequence reads: CASSLGRHSPYEQYV. The DNA of the CDR3 is TGTGCCAGCAGCTTAGGTCGTCACAGTCCCTACGAGCAGTACGTC.

The rearrangement joins TRBV4-2 to TRBJ2-3; D might be TRBD2 (7 bases). Trimming removed 0 bases from V and 4 bases from J, with 11 bases in between. Germline CDR1 and CDR2: LGHNA and YNFKEQ. The length of the CDR3 is 15 residues. The CDR3 sequence: CASSQDKGGPDTQYF. The CDR3 nucleotides read TGTGCCAGCAGCCAAGATAAGGGGGGGCCAGATACGCAGTATTTT.

The gene calls are TRBV7-2 and TRBJ1-5; 9 nucleotides line up with TRBD1. CDR3 size: 16 residues. In germline, CDR1 is SGHTA, CDR2 FQGNSA. Losses at the gene ends were 1 base for V and 6 bases for J; bases not matched to a gene: 7. CDR3 sequence: CASSLVRPGQGQPQHF. The CDR3 DNA sequence: TGTGCCAGCAGCTTAGTCCGACCGGGACAGGGTCAGCCCCAGCATTTT.

This chain uses TRBV6-2 or TRBV6-3 with TRBJ2-1; D may be TRBD1 (6 bases). The V gene's germline CDR1 is MNHEY and CDR2 SVGEGT. The CDR3 is 15 residues long. V was trimmed by 10 bases and J by 5 bases, leaving 21 bases between them. This chain's CDR3 is CATSWGQPPDNEQFF. The DNA for the CDR3 is TGTGCCACCTCCTGGGGGCAGCCCCCTGACAATGAGCAGTTCTTC.

This clonotype was counted a few times. The chain employs TRBV7-2 and TRBJ2-5, with no clear D. In germline, CDR1 is SGHTA, CDR2 FQGNSA. This CDR3 comprises 13 residues. Deletions cut 2 bases from V and 9 bases from J, with 13 bases between. CDR3 protein: CASSLRLVGAQYF. The CDR3 DNA reads as TGTGCCAGCAGCTTAAGATTGGTTGGGGCCCAGTACTTC.

The V and J genes are TRBV10-3 and TRBJ2-3; 8 bases fit TRBD2. The J segment lost 0 bases and the V segment lost 4 bases, leaving 6 bases of the junction unmatched. From germline, CDR1 is ENHRY and CDR2 SYGVKD. This CDR3 contains 16 residues. This CDR3 is CAISGVAGSSTDTQYF. In nucleotides, the CDR3 is TGTGCCATCAGTGGTGTAGCGGGATCTAGCACAGATACGCAGTATTTT.

The chain combines TRBV7-2 with TRBJ2-3; no definite D call. Germline V CDR1 and CDR2: SGHTA, FQGNSA. Trimming shortened V by 2 bases and J by 6 bases, and 12 bases separated the two germline ends. This CDR3 is 14 amino acids long. CDR3 in DNA: TGTGCCAGCAGCTTACTCACCTTGACGGATACGCAGTATTTT. As protein: CASSLLTLTDTQYF.